The 9 T cell receptor beta chains presented below share a single source sample, sequenced in a study of T cell responses to AZD1222 COVID-19 vaccine. Some clones are missing from TCRdb's copy, which holds only in-frame ones; the method was immunoSEQ multiplex PCR. The sample has about 140,000 clones, 85% to 90% seen once; the top ten hold 4.5% to 6.5%. Here the sequenced sample was peripheral blood, taken on day 0 of AZD1222 vaccination. Receptor source: an adult in good health.

This chain joins TRBV9 and TRBJ2-7, with 8 bases fitting TRBD2. The CDR3 has 15 amino acids. Per germline, CDR1 SGDLS and CDR2 YYNGEE. The V gene end was trimmed by 0 bases and the J gene end by 4 bases; junction bases not matched to a gene: 6. The DNA of the CDR3 is TGTGCCAGCAGCGTAGGGGGGACTAGTATGTACGAGCAGTACTTC. Its protein is CASSVGGTSMYEQYF. The full variable domain, in which reference TRBV9 and TRBJ2-7 provide the parts outside the CDR3, is DSGVTQTPKHLITATGQRVTLRCSPRSGDLSVYWYQQSLDQGLQFLIQYYNGEERAKGNILERFSAQQFPDLHSELNLSSLELGDSALYFCASSVGGTSMYEQYFGPGTRLTVT.

The chain links TRBV18 to TRBJ1-5; D call uncertain. The CDR3 is 17 amino acids. Deletions cut 6 bases from V and 0 bases from J, with 18 bases between. CDR1 and CDR2 (germline): KGHSH, LQKENI. CDR3 coding DNA: TGTGCCAGCTCCCTAAAGGCGGGAGACTATAGCAATCAGCCCCAGCATTTT. It encodes CASSLKAGDYSNQPQHF.

The chain joins TRBV2 to TRBJ1-3; tentative D call: TRBD1 (5 bases). The CDR3 has 12 residues. Per the germline V gene, CDR1 is SNHLY and CDR2 is FYNNEI. V lost 2 bases and J lost 9, with 8 bases in between. CDR3 DNA: TGTGCCAGCAGTGAATTGGGGGTCACCATATATTTT. As protein: CASSELGVTIYF. The full variable domain, completed using reference TRBV2 and TRBJ1-3, is EPEVTQTPSHQVTQMGQEVILRCVPISNHLYFYWYRQILGQKVEFLVSFYNNEISEKSEIFDDQFSVERPDGSNFTLKIRSTKLEDSAMYFCASSELGVTIYFGEGSWLTVV.

The V gene is TRBV9, the J gene TRBJ1-2; D not resolved. The CDR3 has 14 residues. V was clipped by 6 bases and J by 5 bases, with 17 bases between them. Germline values: CDR1 SGDLS, CDR2 YYNGEE. CDR3 in amino acids: CASTANLHLYGYTF. CDR3 DNA: TGTGCCAGCACGGCGAATTTACACCTTTATGGCTACACCTTC.

The chain links TRBV24-1 to TRBJ1-2, with TRBD1 matching over 7 bases. The CDR3 is 13 amino acids. The germline gives CDR1 KGHDR, CDR2 SFDVKD. J gave up 8 bases and V 2 bases, and 4 bases lay outside the gene matches. DNA of the CDR3: TGTGCCACCAGTGATTCCTGGACAGGAGGCTACACCTTC. Translated: CATSDSWTGGYTF.

A few counts support this clone. The J gene is TRBJ2-2, the V gene TRBV2, with no clear D. Trimming removed 7 bases at V and 1 base at J, with 10 bases between. This CDR3 region has 14 residues. CDR1 and CDR2 from the germline V gene are SNHLY and FYNNEI. CDR3 coding DNA: TGTGCCAGCACTCAAAAAGGGAACACCGGGGAGCTGTTTTTT. It is translated as CASTQKGNTGELFF.

The CDR3 protein is CASSVAGGGSGNTIYF. CDR3 in DNA: TGTGCCAGCAGCGTAGCGGGTGGAGGCTCTGGAAACACCATATATTTT. The chain has TRBV9 and TRBJ1-3; D is unresolved. The germline V gene encodes CDR1 SGDLS and CDR2 YYNGEE. The CDR3 is 16 residues long. Trimming removed 0 bases from V and 0 bases from J, with 10 bases in between.

Comments on this clone: One end of the junction does not line up with germline, which may come from a read error. This chain uses TRBV28 with TRBJ1-6; maybe TRBD1 (5 bases). CDR3 size: 18 residues. Germline V gene sequence: CDR1 MDHEN, CDR2 SYDVKM. The CDR3 spells CASSLSPGGVSYNSPLHF. CDR3 coding DNA: TGTGCCAGCAGCTTATCGCCCGGGGGGGTTTCCTATAATTCACCCCTCCACTTT.

This rearrangement joins TRBV28 to TRBJ1-5, with D tentatively TRBD1 (6 bases). CDR1 MDHEN and CDR2 SYDVKM come from the germline V gene. The V end was cut by 5 bases, the J end by 6 bases, with 20 bases between. CDR3 size: 16 residues. The CDR3 DNA sequence: TGTGCCAGCAGTCCTACGCAGGGGCTAGGGGGTCAGCCCCAGCATTTT. Its translation is CASSPTQGLGGQPQHF.